This entry lists 14 T cell receptor beta chains sequenced from one sample in a study of shared clonotypes between healthy human individuals. TCRdb's table, derived via immunoSEQ multiplex PCR, lists solely in-frame clones and lacks some. The sample includes nearly 1 million clones, over 75% of them seen just once. Sequenced material: memory CD4+ T cells sorted from blood. The subset: CD45RA-negative fraction. All receptors come from a man younger than 35 in good health.

The rearrangement uses TRBV9 and TRBJ2-7, with D hard to call. The CDR3 totals 12 residues. Between the trimmed V and J ends, which lost 0 bases and 9 bases, there was a span of 10 bases. The germline CDR1 and CDR2 sequences are SGDLS and YYNGEE. The CDR3 DNA sequence: TGTGCCAGCAGCGTAGGGTCTAGTCGGCAGTACTTC. Encoded protein: CASSVGSSRQYF.

The V and J genes are TRBV5-1 and TRBJ1-1; 9 positions agree with TRBD1. The germline V gene encodes CDR1 SGHRS and CDR2 YFSETQ. The CDR3 length is 16 residues. V dropped 4 bases and J dropped 6; count of bases not matched to a gene: 13. The CDR3 DNA reads TGCGCCAGCAGCGTTACTACCGGGACAGGGCTTCCTGAAGCTTTCTTT. Translated: CASSVTTGTGLPEAFF. Full variable domain (missing parts from reference TRBV5-1 and TRBJ1-1): KAGVTQTPRYLIKTRGQQVTLSCSPISGHRSVSWYQQTPGQGLQFLFEYFSETQRNKGNFPGRFSGRQFSNSRSEMNVSTLELGDSALYLCASSVTTGTGLPEAFFGQGTRLTVV.

Comments on this clone: One junction end does not reproduce the germline sequence, and a read error may be involved. The chain recombines TRBV7-8 with TRBJ2-4; D perhaps matches TRBD2 (5 bases). This CDR3 has 12 amino acids. CDR1 and CDR2 (germline): SGHVS, FQNEAQ. DNA for the CDR3: TGTGCCAGCAGCTCTTCACTAGATCCGAGCGACTTC. The encoded protein is CASSSSLDPSDF.

The V gene is TRBV5-6, the J gene TRBJ2-5, with 7 bases fitting TRBD1. Germline V CDR1 and CDR2: SGHDT, YYEEEE. The ends lost 5 bases at V and 3 bases at J; junction bases unmatched: 7. CDR3 length: 14 residues. CDR3 residues: CASRGRGKKETQYF. CDR3 nucleotides: TGTGCCAGCAGGGGCAGGGGGAAAAAAGAGACCCAGTACTTC.

This clone was seen more than once but under ten times. Within the sample, other DNA sequences also encode this same CDR3. This sequence joins TRBV5-1 and TRBJ1-1, with a possible D match to TRBD1 (5 bases). Germline V gene sequence: CDR1 SGHRS, CDR2 YFSETQ. V shed 5 bases and J shed 0 bases, with 11 bases lying between them. The CDR3 is 14 amino acids. The CDR3 loop reads CASSFKDMNTEAFF. CDR3 coding DNA: TGCGCCAGCAGTTTTAAGGACATGAACACTGAAGCTTTCTTT.

This clone was seen more than once but under ten times. V is TRBV5-1 and J is TRBJ2-1; no reliable D call. CDR3 length: 15 residues. The germline V gene encodes CDR1 SGHRS and CDR2 YFSETQ. Trimming stripped 4 bases from V and 3 bases from J, with 14 bases between. The CDR3 region has the DNA TGCGCCAGCAGCCAACCTCAAGCGAACTACAATGAGCAGTTCTTC. Translating it yields CASSQPQANYNEQFF.

This clone appeared a few times. J is TRBJ2-5 and V is TRBV13; D gene ambiguous. The CDR3 spans 15 residues. V was shortened by 0 bases and J by 3 bases, with 11 bases between the two germline ends. Germline values: CDR1 PRHDT, CDR2 FYEKMQ (reference sequence). In DNA form, the CDR3 reads TGTGCCAGCAGCTTAGGTGCTAGAAAGGAAGAGACCCAGTACTTC. As protein: CASSLGARKEETQYF.

The chain employs TRBV19 and TRBJ2-1; 11 nucleotides agree with TRBD1. The CDR3 runs 16 residues. V was pared by 7 bases and J by 9 bases, with 14 bases of the junction left unmatched. Germline V lookup: CDR1 LNHDA, CDR2 SQIVND (reference sequence). CDR3 sequence: CASTKSGTGGMFEQFF. CDR3 DNA: TGTGCCAGTACCAAATCGGGGACAGGGGGGATGTTTGAGCAGTTCTTC.

This clone was recorded only once. V is TRBV5-4 and J is TRBJ1-4; weak D call: TRBD1 (5 bases). V gave up 4 bases and J gave up 0 bases, with 13 bases separating them. Germline CDR1 and CDR2: SGHNT and YYREEE (reference sequence). The CDR3 totals 16 residues. The CDR3 protein is CASSVDGASTNEKLFF. CDR3 bases: TGTGCCAGCAGCGTAGATGGGGCCTCAACTAATGAAAAACTGTTTTTT.

Notes on this clone: Other DNA sequences in this specimen translate into the identical CDR3. V and J are TRBV6-6 and TRBJ2-7; 9 bases map to TRBD2. J lost 4 bases, V lost 7 bases, and 8 bases had no gene match. Germline assignment: CDR1 MNHNY and CDR2 SVGAGI (reference sequence). The CDR3 extends over 14 amino acids. The CDR3 sequence: CASTLSGSQYEQYF. Written as DNA, the CDR3 is TGTGCCAGCACCCTTAGCGGGAGCCAATACGAGCAGTACTTC.

With regard to this clone: The same CDR3 arises from other DNA sequences in this sample as well. The DNA for the CDR3 is TGCAGTGCTAGATTAGAGACCCAGTACTTC. Translation: CSARLETQYF. The chain joins TRBV20-1 to TRBJ2-5; no definite D call. Germline-derived CDR1 and CDR2 are DFQATT and SNEGSKA (reference sequence). Trimming removed 2 bases at V and 4 bases at J, with 2 bases between. The CDR3 spans 10 residues.

This chain connects TRBV19 to TRBJ1-1; D is possibly TRBD1 (5 bases). Trimming removed 1 base from V and 0 bases from J, with 15 bases in between. Germline CDR1 is LNHDA and CDR2 is SQIVND (reference sequence). This CDR3 contains 17 residues. CDR3 loop: CASSIAPPGPMNTEAFF. The CDR3 DNA sequence: TGTGCCAGTAGTATAGCCCCCCCGGGACCCATGAACACTGAAGCTTTCTTT.

The genes are TRBV5-1 and TRBJ2-2; 8 positions match TRBD1. J lost 6 bases, V lost 4 bases, and 11 bases had no gene match. The CDR3 runs 16 residues. Germline V CDR1 and CDR2: SGHRS, YFSETQ. The CDR3 protein is CASSQDRVMGAGELFF. In DNA form, the CDR3 reads TGCGCCAGCAGCCAGGACAGGGTAATGGGGGCCGGGGAGCTGTTTTTT. Based on the CDR3 plus reference TRBV5-1 and TRBJ2-2, the full variable domain is KAGVTQTPRYLIKTRGQQVTLSCSPISGHRSVSWYQQTPGQGLQFLFEYFSETQRNKGNFPGRFSGRQFSNSRSEMNVSTLELGDSALYLCASSQDRVMGAGELFFGEGSRLTVL.

A note on this clone: The same CDR3 also results from other DNA sequences found in this sample. The chain combines TRBV18 with TRBJ2-5; 8 positions agree with TRBD2. The CDR3 contains 15 residues. V shed 0 bases, J shed 2 bases, and the junction held 2 bases outside the gene matches. Germline-derived CDR1 and CDR2 are KGHSH and LQKENI. The CDR3 is CASSPPAGGQETQYF. CDR3 sequence (DNA): TGTGCCAGCTCACCACCCGCGGGAGGTCAAGAGACCCAGTACTTC.